A selection of T cell receptor beta chains follows, all from one sample in a study of shared T cell receptors in the human thymus. Here immunoSEQ multiplex PCR was the method, and the copy in TCRdb shows in-frame clones only, minus some. The sample has about 610,000 clones, 88% seen once. The same sample was also studied in work on human thymus T cells.

The sample was thymocytes. These receptors originate from a boy in the first two years of life with a congenital heart defect. CDR3s include the opening cysteine and the closing phenylalanine or tryptophan. D genes are given only for firm matches. Where a row states a size, it is once, few, many or the class of an expanded clone; other rows omit it.

TRBD1,TRBJ1-1,once,TRBV4-3,14,TGCGCCAGCAGCCAAGCTGCAGGGGGAACTGAAGCTTTCTTT,CASSQAAGGTEAFF
-,TRBJ2-3,-,TRBV9,16,TGTGCCAGCAGCGTAGGAGAGGGGGTAAACCCAGATACGCAGTATTTT,CASSVGEGVNPDTQYF
-,TRBJ1-1,-,TRBV19,16,TGTGCCAGTAGTATAGATAGAGGGAGTCGGAACACTGAAGCTTTCTTT,CASSIDRGSRNTEAFF
-,TRBJ2-1,-,TRBV27,14,TGTGCCAGCACGAGAGGGGGAGTGCAGAATGAGCAGTTCTTC,CASTRGGVQNEQFF
TRBD1,TRBJ1-2,-,TRBV27,15,TGTGCCAGCAGTCCGGGGTTCAGGGGGCCCTATGGCTACACCTTC,CASSPGFRGPYGYTF
-,TRBJ2-5,-,TRBV5-5,14,TGTGCCAGCAGCTTAAAGGGGGGGCAACAGACCCAGTACTTC,CASSLKGGQQTQYF
-,TRBJ1-5,-,TRBV15,12,TGTGCCACCAGCAGAGTCAGGGGTCCCCAGCATTTT,CATSRVRGPQHF
-,TRBJ1-5,-,TRBV19,11,TGTGCCAGTAACGGGGGGGGTCCCCAGCATTTT,CASNGGGPQHF
TRBD1,TRBJ2-5,-,TRBV7-2,14,TGTGCCAGCAGCCCCCGGGACAGGGAAGAGACCCAGTACTTC,CASSPRDREETQYF
-,TRBJ2-3,-,TRBV29-1,12,TGCAGCGTCCTGCCTCAGGTCGATACGCAGTATTTT,CSVLPQVDTQYF
-,TRBJ1-2,-,TRBV7-8,17,TGTGCCAGCAGCTTAGCAGCAGGGTGGACCAAAACGGATGGCTACACCTTC,CASSLAAGWTKTDGYTF
-,TRBJ2-3,-,TRBV27,16,TGTGCCAGCAGTTTAAAGCGGCAGGTTGGCACAGATACGCAGTATTTT,CASSLKRQVGTDTQYF
TRBD2,TRBJ2-5,-,TRBV7-2,14,TGTGCCAGCAGACTTAGCGGGAGGGGTGAGACCCAGTACTTC,CASRLSGRGETQYF
TRBD2,TRBJ2-1,-,TRBV4-2,15,TGTGCCAGCAGCCAAGCTAGCGGGAGAGGCAATGAGCAGTTCTTC,CASSQASGRGNEQFF
-,TRBJ2-5,-,TRBV5-6,14,TGTGCCAGCAGCTACACCGTCGATCTTACGACCCAGTACTTC,CASSYTVDLTTQYF
TRBD1,TRBJ2-7,-,TRBV11-2,15,TGTGCCAGCAGCACCAGGACAGGGGAACCCTACGAGCAGTACTTC,CASSTRTGEPYEQYF
TRBD2,TRBJ2-1,-,TRBV14,14,TGTGCCACCGGGGCGGGAGGGCCCTACAATGAGCAGTTCTTC,CATGAGGPYNEQFF
TRBD1,TRBJ2-7,-,TRBV4-1,15,TGCGCCAGCAGCCAAGATCCAGGGGGCCACTACGAGCAGTACTTC,CASSQDPGGHYEQYF
-,TRBJ2-6,-,TRBV5-5,17,TGTGCCAGCAGCTTGCAACAGGGGGGGTCTGGGGCCAACGTCCTGACTTTC,CASSLQQGGSGANVLTF
TRBD2,TRBJ2-5,-,TRBV28,13,TGTGCCAGCAGGCGGGGGGCCAGGGAGACCCAGTACTTC,CASRRGARETQYF
TRBD2,TRBJ2-3,-,TRBV28,14,TGTGCCAGCAGGATAGCGGGAGTGACAGATACGCAGTATTTT,CASRIAGVTDTQYF
TRBD1,TRBJ1-1,-,TRBV6-1,14,TGTGCCAGCAGTGAACACCCAGGGGGGACTGAAGCTTTCTTT,CASSEHPGGTEAFF
TRBD1,TRBJ2-4,-,TRBV6-1,15,TGTGCCAGCAACCCTGAGAGGGACAGGGCGAACATTCAGTACTTC,CASNPERDRANIQYF
TRBD1,TRBJ1-4,-,TRBV7-8,18,TGTGCCAGCAGCTACCCCGGGACAGCTGTTGCAACTAATGAAAAACTGTTTTTT,CASSYPGTAVATNEKLFF
TRBD1,TRBJ2-5,-,TRBV7-6,15,TGTGCCAGCAGCCACCGGGCAGGGGGCGGTGAGACCCAGTACTTC,CASSHRAGGGETQYF
-,TRBJ1-3,once,TRBV7-6,18,TGTGCCAGCAGCTTAGCGACGACAAGCCCCCTCTCTGGAAACACCATATATTTT,CASSLATTSPLSGNTIYF
TRBD2,TRBJ2-7,-,TRBV5-4,17,TGTGCCAGCAGTTACGGGGTCTCCCGGGAGGCACCCTACGAGCAGTACTTC,CASSYGVSREAPYEQYF
TRBD2,TRBJ2-1,-,TRBV30,16,TGTGCCTGGAGTGGTGCTAGCGGAGTCTCCTACAATGAGCAGTTCTTC,CAWSGASGVSYNEQFF
TRBD1,TRBJ2-3,-,TRBV4-1,15,TGCGCCAGCAGCCAAGGGGACAGGGGTCCAGATACGCAGTATTTT,CASSQGDRGPDTQYF
TRBD2,TRBJ2-7,-,TRBV15,14,TGTGCCACCAGCAGAGATCAGACTAGCCGCGAGCAGTACTTC,CATSRDQTSREQYF
TRBD2,TRBJ2-3,-,TRBV9,15,TGTGCCAGCAGCGCCAGACTAGCGGGGACAGATACGCAGTATTTT,CASSARLAGTDTQYF
-,TRBJ1-2,-,TRBV25-1,15,TGTGCCAGCAGTGAATACGGCAGGGCCGAGTATGGCTACACCTTC,CASSEYGRAEYGYTF
-,TRBJ2-5,once,TRBV11-2,17,TGTGCCAGCAGCTTAGGCCCCGAAGTAGGATGGGGCGGGACCCAGTACTTC,CASSLGPEVGWGGTQYF
-,TRBJ2-1,-,TRBV15,14,TGTGCCACCAGCAGAGGCCTCGGACACGCCGGGCAGTTCTTC,CATSRGLGHAGQFF
-,TRBJ2-7,-,TRBV14,13,TGTGCCAGCAGCCAGGCGGGTAGGTGCGAGCAGTACTTC,CASSQAGRCEQYF
-,TRBJ1-5,-,TRBV7-8,14,TGTGCCAGCAGCTCGAGGTGGAGCTATCAGCCCCAGCATTTT,CASSSRWSYQPQHF
TRBD1,TRBJ2-7,few,TRBV28,13,TGTGCCAGCAGCCGACGGGACAGGGGAGAGCAGTACTTC,CASSRRDRGEQYF
TRBD1,TRBJ2-5,-,TRBV19,13,TGTGCCAGTACAGGACAGGACCAAGAGACCCAGTACTTC,CASTGQDQETQYF
TRBD1,TRBJ2-7,once,TRBV10-2,15,TGCGCCAGCAGTGAGTCGAACAGGGGCATACACGAGCAGTACTTC,CASSESNRGIHEQYF